The present T cell receptor (beta chain) was sequenced within a study of CD8 T cells in ankylosing spondylitis. General study results and limits: Matched synovial fluid from ankylosing spondylitis patients was reported to be enriched for disease-linked clones. Apparently characteristic of ankylosing spondylitis blood was a TCR beta motif (about eight highly homologous variants).

Preparation of TCR beta libraries was done by quantitative 5'-RACE with molecular barcodes. TCRdb re-called the 5' RACE reads through MiXCR, storing one row per CDR3 protein. The table records around 490,000 distinct CDR3 sequences, under 5.5% of them present only once. The CDR3 is 15 amino acids. With 3 bases clipped from V and 9 bases from J, the junction kept 7 bases outside the gene matches. In germline, CDR1 is KGHDR, CDR2 SFDVKD. This clonotype appeared many times. No antigen is known for it. The chain uses TRBV24-1 and TRBJ2-1, with TRBD2 matching 10 bases. What was sequenced was blood, either unsorted or a sorted T cell fraction (not recorded which). The clonotype comes from a male donor with ankylosing spondylitis. CDR3 nucleotide sequence: TGTGCCACCAGTGATCCTGGAACTAGCGGGATTGAGCAGTTCTTC. Amino acids: CATSDPGTSGIEQFF.